The table lists the clone carrying this TCR beta chain with a few counts. This specimen belongs to a study of T cells in Graves' hyperthyroidism and ophthalmopathy. The CDR3 regions of TCR beta were amplified from RNA transcripts. A set of HTBI primers served as the primers for a first-round RT-PCR of the TCR CDR3. TCRdb fed the multiplex PCR reads into MiXCR, producing one record per CDR3 protein. Of a few hundred thousand distinct CDR3 sequences detected, roughly 20% appear once; the ten largest clones hold 40%. V was pared by 8 bases and J by 7 bases, with 20 bases between. From germline, CDR1 is ENHRY and CDR2 SYGVKD. The CDR3 is 15 residues long.

The sequence came from a man aged 18 to 35 with Graves' ophthalmopathy. Sequencing was performed on blood. This sequence joins TRBV10-3 and TRBJ2-2; maybe TRBD2 (6 bases). CDR3 residues: CAIGGATFQHGELFF. CDR3 sequence (DNA): TGTGCCATCGGCGGGGCGACTTTCCAACACGGGGAGCTGTTTTTT.